Sequencing of this TCR beta chain was carried out in a study of blood T cell repertoires in COVID-19. The CDR3 contains 13 residues. The J segment lost 2 bases and the V segment lost 6 bases, leaving 2 bases of the junction unmatched. In germline, CDR1 is KGHSH, CDR2 LQKENI. Sequenced by immunoSEQ multiplex PCR; TCRdb stores in-frame clones only, minus some. The table has approximately 75,000 clones, approximately 82% seen once; the top ten hold almost 10%. Only one count was recorded for this clone. The TCR originated in a woman at least 80 years old with acute or convalescent COVID-19. This chain uses TRBV18 with TRBJ1-1; 8 positions match TRBD1. Sample: peripheral blood. The chain's CDR3 is CASSDRANTEAFF. The CDR3, as DNA: TGTGCCAGCTCGGACAGGGCAAACACTGAAGCTTTCTTT. The full variable domain, rest sourced from reference TRBV18 and TRBJ1-1, is NAGVMQNPRHLVRRRGQEARLRCSPMKGHSHVYWYRQLPEEGLKFMVYLQKENIIDESGMPKERFSAEFPKEGPSILRIQQVVRGDSAAYFCASSDRANTEAFFGQGTRLTVV.